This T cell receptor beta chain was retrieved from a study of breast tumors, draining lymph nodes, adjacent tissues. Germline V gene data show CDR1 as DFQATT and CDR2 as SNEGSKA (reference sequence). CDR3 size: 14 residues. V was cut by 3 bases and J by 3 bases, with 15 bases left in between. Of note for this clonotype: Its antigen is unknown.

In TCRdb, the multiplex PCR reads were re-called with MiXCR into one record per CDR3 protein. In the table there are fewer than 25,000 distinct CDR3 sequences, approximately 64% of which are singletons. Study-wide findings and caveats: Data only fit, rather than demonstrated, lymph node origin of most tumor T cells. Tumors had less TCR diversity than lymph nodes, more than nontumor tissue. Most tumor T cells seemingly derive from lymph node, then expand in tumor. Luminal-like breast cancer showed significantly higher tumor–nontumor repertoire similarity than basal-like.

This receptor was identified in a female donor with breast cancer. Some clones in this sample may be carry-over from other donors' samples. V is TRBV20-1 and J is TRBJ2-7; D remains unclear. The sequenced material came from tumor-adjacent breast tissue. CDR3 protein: CSARGAGSGYEQYF. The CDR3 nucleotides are TGCAGTGCTAGGGGCGCCGGGTCGGGCTACGAGCAGTACTTC.